These T cell receptor beta chains were read from a single sample in a study of T cell changes during pregnancy in multiple sclerosis. Using immunoSEQ multiplex PCR, the repertoire was profiled, and TCRdb retains in-frame clones only, with some absent. The sample lists 35,000 to 55,000 clones; under 90% were seen once. The sample here was peripheral blood, taken in the second trimester of pregnancy. The receptors originated from a female donor in good health, enrolled as a control in a pregnancy study. CDR3s include the opening cysteine and the closing phenylalanine or tryptophan. A D gene is named only where the DNA matches it firmly. Size tells how often a clone was seen (once, few, many) or the class of an expanded clone, and some rows leave it out.

d_call j_call cdr3_length v_call clone_size cdr3_nt cdr3_aa
- TRBJ1-1 16 TRBV25-1 - TGTGCCAGCAGTGAATTCGCGGGGGCGGGGGGCACTGAAGCTTTCTTT CASSEFAGAGGTEAFF
- TRBJ1-2 13 TRBV30 - TGTGCCTGGACGACAGTAGCTAACTATGGCTACACCTTC CAWTTVANYGYTF
- TRBJ2-7 14 TRBV11-2 - TGTGCCAGCAGCCACGTAGGGCGGGGAATCGAGCAGTACTTC CASSHVGRGIEQYF
- TRBJ2-2 14 TRBV30 - TGTGCCTGGAACCTGCAGGGTTATACCGGGGAGCTGTTTTTT CAWNLQGYTGELFF
- TRBJ1-1 14 TRBV5-4 once TGTGCCAGCAGCTTGGTGGGGGGGAACACTGAAGCTTTCTTT CASSLVGGNTEAFF
- TRBJ1-3 16 TRBV5-1 - TGCGCCAGCAGCATAAACGCCCAGGGGACTGGAAACACCATATATTTT CASSINAQGTGNTIYF
TRBD2 TRBJ2-1 13 TRBV29-1 - TGCAGCGTCTCGAGCGGGGGGGCAAATGAGCAGTTCTTC CSVSSGGANEQFF
TRBD1 TRBJ2-6 17 TRBV19 once TGTGCCAGTACCTTACTTCAGGGGGCGTCTGGGGCCAACGTCCTGACTTTC CASTLLQGASGANVLTF
- TRBJ2-7 15 TRBV4-2 - TGTGCCAGCTCCCAGACCCGGAGTGCCCTCTACGAGCAGTACTTC CASSQTRSALYEQYF
- TRBJ1-2 14 TRBV6-5 few TGTGCCAGCAGTTACTCAGGGGGGGCCAATGGCTACACCTTC CASSYSGGANGYTF
- TRBJ1-6 13 TRBV10-3 - TGTGCCATCCGGACAGACAATAATTCACCCCTCCACTTT CAIRTDNNSPLHF
- TRBJ2-5 15 TRBV10-3 - TGTGCCATCAGTGAGGAGGGCAGCGGCTACGAGACCCAGTACTTC CAISEEGSGYETQYF
TRBD1 TRBJ1-2 13 TRBV7-2 - TGTGCCAGCAGCCCGCAGGGGGCGGGTGGCTACACCTTC CASSPQGAGGYTF
- TRBJ2-7 14 TRBV18 - TGTGCCAGCTCACCACAGAGAGGCTCCTACGAGCAGTACTTC CASSPQRGSYEQYF
TRBD2 TRBJ2-3 15 TRBV18 - TGTGCCAGCTCACCACAAGCGGGGGGAACAGATACGCAGTATTTT CASSPQAGGTDTQYF
- TRBJ1-4 14 TRBV6-1 few TGTGCCAGCAGTGCAAGCGGGGACCACGGTCAACTGTTTTTT CASSASGDHGQLFF
- TRBJ2-5 15 TRBV25-1 - TGTGCCAGCAGTGAAGGGGGCCTAATTAGGGAGACCCAGTACTTC CASSEGGLIRETQYF
- TRBJ2-7 16 TRBV6-5 - TGTGCCAGCAGTTTCCCCAGCGGCAGCAGCTCCTACGAGCAGTACTTC CASSFPSGSSSYEQYF
TRBD1 TRBJ1-5 14 TRBV19 - TGTGCCAGTAGCGAGACAGGGTTTAATCAGCCCCAGCATTTT CASSETGFNQPQHF
TRBD1 TRBJ1-6 15 TRBV4-3 - TGCGCCAGCAGCCCGGGACAGGGGGCGGACTCACCCCTCCACTTT CASSPGQGADSPLHF
- TRBJ1-6 17 TRBV5-1 - TGCGCCAGCAGCTTTACGCTTGGTGGGCAGGATAATTCACCCCTCCACTTT CASSFTLGGQDNSPLHF
TRBD1 TRBJ1-2 13 TRBV29-1 - TGCAGCGTATACGGGACAGGGCGTCGAGGCTACACCTTC CSVYGTGRRGYTF
- TRBJ2-6 16 TRBV19 - TGTGCCAGTAGTATAGAGAGCAGGTCTGGGGCCAACGTCCTGACTTTC CASSIESRSGANVLTF
- TRBJ1-1 11 TRBV19 - TGTGCCAGTAACCGGGGCACTGAAGCTTTCTTT CASNRGTEAFF
- TRBJ2-1 14 TRBV6-4 few TGTGCCAGCAGTCCAGGGGACTCCTACAATGAGCAGTTCTTC CASSPGDSYNEQFF
- TRBJ1-1 17 TRBV4-3 - TGCGCCAGCAGCCAAGATCCCCCAGGGCCGATGAACACTGAAGCTTTCTTT CASSQDPPGPMNTEAFF
TRBD1 TRBJ2-7 13 TRBV29-1 - TGCAGCGTCAACTCCGGGACAGTGCGGGAGCAGTACTTC CSVNSGTVREQYF
- TRBJ2-5 17 TRBV11-2 - TGTGCCAGCAGCTTAGAAATGGGCTCCCCAGGAAGCGGGACCCAGTACTTC CASSLEMGSPGSGTQYF
- TRBJ1-1 14 TRBV7-2 - TGTGCCAGCAGCCACCAGAGGGTAGACACTGAAGCTTTCTTT CASSHQRVDTEAFF
- TRBJ2-1 16 TRBV7-9 once TGTGCCAGCAGCTATAATTCTAGGGGGTCAGGTAATGAGCAGTTCTTC CASSYNSRGSGNEQFF
TRBD2 TRBJ2-1 16 TRBV5-6 - TGTGCCAGCAGCGGACAGGGACTAGCGGATTACAATGAGCAGTTCTTC CASSGQGLADYNEQFF
- TRBJ2-5 12 TRBV14 - TGTGCCAGCAGCCAAGGACTCGAGACCCAGTACTTC CASSQGLETQYF
TRBD1 TRBJ1-1 17 TRBV5-4 - TGTGCCAGCAGCCCTAACCCGGGACAGGGAACGAACACTGAAGCTTTCTTT CASSPNPGQGTNTEAFF
TRBD1 TRBJ1-2 14 TRBV5-1 - TGCGCCAGCAGCCCGGGACAGGGGGACTATGGCTACACCTTC CASSPGQGDYGYTF
TRBD1 TRBJ2-5 14 TRBV7-2 - TGTGCCAGCAGCTTCGACAGGGGGCAAGAGACCCAGTACTTC CASSFDRGQETQYF
TRBD1 TRBJ2-4 16 TRBV7-2 - TGTGCCAGCAGCCCTAGGGGGCTCTCGGCCAAAAACATTCAGTACTTC CASSPRGLSAKNIQYF
- TRBJ1-5 14 TRBV27 few TGTGCCAGCAGTTTGGGCCCCACAAATCAGCCCCAGCATTTT CASSLGPTNQPQHF
TRBD2 TRBJ2-1 13 TRBV7-9 few TGTGCCAGCAGTCGAAGCGGGAGGGATGAGCAGTTCTTC CASSRSGRDEQFF
- TRBJ2-7 14 TRBV10-1 - TGCGCCAGCAGTCGGACTACTTTAGCCTACGAGCAGTACTTC CASSRTTLAYEQYF
TRBD2 TRBJ2-7 15 TRBV6-1 - TGTGCCAGCAGTGAAGGGACTAGCGGCTCCTACGAGCAGTACTTC CASSEGTSGSYEQYF
- TRBJ1-6 19 TRBV19 once TGTGCCAGTAGTACCACCCCGGGACACCGGATCTCCTATAATTCACCCCTCCACTTT CASSTTPGHRISYNSPLHF
TRBD2 TRBJ2-3 15 TRBV5-4 once TGTGCCAGCAGCCACGAGATAGCGGGGGGGCGTACGCAGTATTTT CASSHEIAGGRTQYF
- TRBJ2-5 14 TRBV30 - TGTGCCTGGAGTGTACGGGCGGGACTAGAGACCCAGTACTTC CAWSVRAGLETQYF
TRBD1 TRBJ1-1 16 TRBV9 - TGTGCCAGCAGCGTGGACAAAACAGGGGGAGGTCCTGAAGCTTTCTTT CASSVDKTGGGPEAFF
- TRBJ2-1 16 TRBV19 - TGTGCCAGTAGTATCCTCGGGACTTTCTTCTACAATGAGCAGTTCTTC CASSILGTFFYNEQFF
TRBD2 TRBJ2-3 17 TRBV9 - TGTGCCAGCAGCGCGGAACTAGCGGGGGGGCGCACAGATACGCAGTATTTT CASSAELAGGRTDTQYF
TRBD2 TRBJ2-5 16 TRBV19 - TGTGCCAGTACCCCAGGACTAGCGGGTCTCATTGAGACCCAGTACTTC CASTPGLAGLIETQYF
TRBD2 TRBJ2-1 16 TRBV19 - TGTGCCAGTAGTATTCGGACTAGCGGGAGGGCCCATGAGCAGTTCTTC CASSIRTSGRAHEQFF
TRBD2 TRBJ2-5 14 TRBV6-6 - TGTGCCAGCAGTTACTCCCTAGCGGAAGAGACCCAGTACTTC CASSYSLAEETQYF
TRBD2 TRBJ2-5 14 TRBV10-3 - TGTGCCATCAGTGATGGCGGGGGGGCTGAGACCCAGTACTTC CAISDGGGAETQYF
- TRBJ2-2 15 TRBV5-5 - TGTGCCAGCAGCTTGGACAGAGCCAACACCGGGGAGCTGTTTTTT CASSLDRANTGELFF